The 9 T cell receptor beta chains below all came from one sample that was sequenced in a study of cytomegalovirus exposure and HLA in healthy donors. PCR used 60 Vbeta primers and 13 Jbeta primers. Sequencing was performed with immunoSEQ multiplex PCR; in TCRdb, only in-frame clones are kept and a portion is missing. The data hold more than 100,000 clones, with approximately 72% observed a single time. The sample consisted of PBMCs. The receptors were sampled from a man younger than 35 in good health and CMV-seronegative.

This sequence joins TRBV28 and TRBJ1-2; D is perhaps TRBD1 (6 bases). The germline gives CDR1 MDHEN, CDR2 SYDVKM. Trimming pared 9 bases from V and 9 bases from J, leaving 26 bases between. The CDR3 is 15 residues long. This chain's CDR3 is CASTSQGRGSTSYTF. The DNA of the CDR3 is TGTGCCAGTACTAGCCAGGGGAGGGGAAGTACGAGCTACACCTTC.

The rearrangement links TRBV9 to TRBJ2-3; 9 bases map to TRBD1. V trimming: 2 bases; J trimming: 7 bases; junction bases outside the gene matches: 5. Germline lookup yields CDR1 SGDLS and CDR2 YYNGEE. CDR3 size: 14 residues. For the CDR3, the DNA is TGTGCCAGCAGCGTGACAGGGGGTAGCTATACGCAGTATTTT. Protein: CASSVTGGSYTQYF.

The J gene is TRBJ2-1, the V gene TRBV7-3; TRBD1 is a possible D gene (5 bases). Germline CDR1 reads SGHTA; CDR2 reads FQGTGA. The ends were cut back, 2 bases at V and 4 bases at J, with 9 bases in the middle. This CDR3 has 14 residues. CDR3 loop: CASSLSRVYNEQFF. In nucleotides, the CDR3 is TGTGCCAGCAGCTTATCCAGGGTTTACAATGAGCAGTTCTTC.

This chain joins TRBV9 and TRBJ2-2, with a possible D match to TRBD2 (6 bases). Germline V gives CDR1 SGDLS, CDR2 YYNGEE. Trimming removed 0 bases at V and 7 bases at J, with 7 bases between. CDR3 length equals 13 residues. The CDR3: CASSVAGVGELFF. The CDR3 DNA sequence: TGTGCCAGCAGCGTAGCGGGGGTCGGGGAGCTGTTTTTT. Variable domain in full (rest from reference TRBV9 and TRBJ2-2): DSGVTQTPKHLITATGQRVTLRCSPRSGDLSVYWYQQSLDQGLQFLIQYYNGEERAKGNILERFSAQQFPDLHSELNLSSLELGDSALYFCASSVAGVGELFFGEGSRLTVL.

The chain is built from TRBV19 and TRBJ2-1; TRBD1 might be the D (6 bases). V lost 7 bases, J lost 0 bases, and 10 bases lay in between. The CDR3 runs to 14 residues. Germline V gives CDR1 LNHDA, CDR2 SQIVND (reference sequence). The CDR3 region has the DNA TGTGCCAGTACCGACAGGACCTCCTACAATGAGCAGTTCTTC. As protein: CASTDRTSYNEQFF.

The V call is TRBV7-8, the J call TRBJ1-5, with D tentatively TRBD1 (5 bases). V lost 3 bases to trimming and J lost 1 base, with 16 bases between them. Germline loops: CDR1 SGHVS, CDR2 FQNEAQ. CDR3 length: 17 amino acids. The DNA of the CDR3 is TGTGCCAGCAGCTTGGTTGTGACGGGGGGGAGCAATCAGCCCCAGCATTTT. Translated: CASSLVVTGGSNQPQHF. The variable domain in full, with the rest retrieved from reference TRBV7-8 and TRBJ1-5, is GAGVSQSPRYKVAKRGQDVALRCDPISGHVSLFWYQQALGQGPEFLTYFQNEAQLDKSGLPSDRFFAERPEGSVSTLKIQRTQQEDSAVYLCASSLVVTGGSNQPQHFGDGTRLSIL.

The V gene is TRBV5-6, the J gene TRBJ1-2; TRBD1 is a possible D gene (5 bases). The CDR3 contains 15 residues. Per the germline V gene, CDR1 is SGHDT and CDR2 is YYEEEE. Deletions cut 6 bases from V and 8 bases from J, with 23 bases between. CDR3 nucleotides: TGTGCCAGCACCGTAGGAACAGGACGTATTAGAGGCTACACCTTC. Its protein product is CASTVGTGRIRGYTF.

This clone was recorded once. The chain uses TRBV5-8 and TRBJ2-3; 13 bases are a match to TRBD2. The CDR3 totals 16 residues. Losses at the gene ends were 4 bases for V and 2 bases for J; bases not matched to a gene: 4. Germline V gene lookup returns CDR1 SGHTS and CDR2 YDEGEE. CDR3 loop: CASSTGTSGITDTQYF. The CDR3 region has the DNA TGTGCCAGCAGCACAGGGACTAGCGGGATCACAGATACGCAGTATTTT.

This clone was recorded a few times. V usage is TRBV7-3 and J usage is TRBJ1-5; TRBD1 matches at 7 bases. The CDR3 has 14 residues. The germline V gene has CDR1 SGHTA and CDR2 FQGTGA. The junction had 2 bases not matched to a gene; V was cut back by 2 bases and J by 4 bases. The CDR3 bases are TGTGCCAGCAGCTTATCAGGGGGAAATCAGCCCCAGCATTTT. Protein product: CASSLSGGNQPQHF. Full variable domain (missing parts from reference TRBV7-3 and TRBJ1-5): GAGVSQTPSNKVTEKGKYVELRCDPISGHTALYWYRQSLGQGPEFLIYFQGTGAADDSGLPNDRFFAVRPEGSVSTLKIQRTERGDSAVYLCASSLSGGNQPQHFGDGTRLSIL.